The clone carrying this T cell receptor beta chain has at least ten counts. These data are taken from a study of blood T cell repertoires in COVID-19. For the study at large: Samples taken during acute and convalescent COVID-19 were collected in the United States, Italy and Spain. Sample material is recorded as cDNA or gDNA derived from T cells, B-cell-depleted T cells, or PBMCs.

Seattle's enrolled individuals joined amid active infection and were then monitored longitudinally. Per the authors' pipeline: The authors estimated nucleated cell counts from reference gene primer amplification. Produced via immunoSEQ multiplex PCR; TCRdb's table is partial and in-frame only. V, J and clone size were drawn from that table, and D and trimming were deduced from the DNA. Seen here are some 70,000 clones, roughly four fifths observed once, and the top ten hold 14% to 15%. The V and J ends lost 5 bases and 1 base respectively, with 8 bases between them. Germline V CDR1 and CDR2: SQVTM, ANQGSEA. This CDR3 has 12 residues.

This TCR was sampled from a man aged 60 to 75 with COVID-19, enrolled during active disease. Sequenced: peripheral blood. The chain carries TRBV29-1 and TRBJ1-1; D perhaps matches TRBD1 (5 bases). The CDR3: CSVSGQNTEAFF. The CDR3 DNA sequence: TGCAGCGTTTCCGGACAGAACACTGAAGCTTTCTTT.